Below are 29 T cell receptor beta chains sequenced from a single sample in a study of molecular identifiers for immune sequencing clone quantification. TCRdb analysed the PCR reads with MiXCR anew, one entry per CDR3 protein. The sample consists of roughly 300,000 distinct CDR3 sequences, roughly 24% of them appearing once. Sequencing input: naive CD8+ T cells from blood, with Jurkat cell RNA spiked in. Subset described: FACS-sorted CD8+CD4-CCR7+CD45RA+ naive T cells. The receptors were gathered from a human donor in good health. Some libraries in this study had Jurkat cell RNA spiked in.

This clonotype was counted ten times or more. The chain combines TRBV5-5 with TRBJ2-7; a possible D gene is TRBD1 (5 bases). The CDR3 consists of 14 residues. In germline, CDR1 is SGHKS, CDR2 YYEKEE (reference sequence). V was clipped by 0 bases and J by 2 bases, with 9 bases between them. CDR3 residues: CASSLAPDTYEQYF. CDR3 DNA sequence: TGTGCCAGCAGCTTGGCCCCGGACACCTACGAGCAGTACTTC.

This clonotype was detected a few times. CDR3 bases: TGTGCCAGCATCCATCCCATGAGCACTGAAGCTTTCTTT. Amino acids: CASIHPMSTEAFF. This rearrangement joins TRBV7-9 to TRBJ1-1; no definite D call. Trimming shortened V by 7 bases and J by 4 bases, and 13 bases separated the two germline ends. This CDR3 region has 13 residues. The germline V gene encodes CDR1 SEHNR and CDR2 FQNEAQ (reference sequence).

Regarding this clonotype: A much more abundant neighbour one base away suggests this may be a read error. The V call is TRBV6-5, the J call TRBJ1-1; D may be TRBD1 (5 bases). CDR3 length: 16 residues. Trimming cost V 8 bases and J 6 bases, with 25 bases left between them. Germline loops: CDR1 MNHEY, CDR2 SVGAGI. Here the CDR3 reads CASGPILGVPDAEAFF. The CDR3 DNA is TGTGCCAGCGGTCCGATCCTGGGGGTCCCAGACGCTGAAGCTTTCTTT.

This clonotype was seen repeatedly, ten times or more. This chain uses TRBV12-3 or TRBV12-4 with TRBJ2-2, with a tentative D call TRBD2 (5 bases). V was clipped by 3 bases and J by 1 base, with 6 bases between them. The CDR3 is 14 residues long. The CDR3 here is CASSFEGNTGELFF. CDR3 coding DNA: TGTGCCAGCAGTTTCGAGGGGAACACCGGGGAGCTGTTTTTT.

This clonotype has a handful of counts. This sequence joins TRBV20-1 and TRBJ2-2; D gene ambiguous. Germline CDR1 DFQATT, CDR2 SNEGSKA (reference sequence). Trimming cost V 0 bases and J 1 base, with 9 bases left between them. CDR3 length: 15 residues. CDR3 region: CSAREDGRNTGELFF. The DNA of the CDR3 is TGCAGTGCTAGAGAGGACGGAAGGAACACCGGGGAGCTGTTTTTT.

In this sample, this clonotype turned up once. A much larger clonotype is one base distant, so this may be a read error. The chain uses TRBV5-3 and TRBJ1-1; D is uncertain. TRBV5-3 is reported as an ORF; its role is uncertain. CDR3 size: 14 residues. CDR3 DNA sequence: TGTGCCAGCAGCTTGGGATACCACACCCCTGAAGCTTTCTTT. This translates into CASSLGYHTPEAFF.

As regards this clonotype: Since a much larger clone is just one base distant, this may be a read error. The chain employs TRBV7-9 and TRBJ1-4, with a weak D call TRBD1 (6 bases). Germline-derived CDR1 and CDR2 are SEHNR and FQNEAQ (reference sequence). This CDR3 has 14 residues. Here the CDR3 DNA reads TGTGCCAGCAGCTCCCCGACAGGCCCGCAAAAACCGTTTTTT. Translation: CASSSPTGPQKPFF.

Concerning this clonotype itself: One base away lies a much larger clone, so this may be a sequencing read error. V is TRBV4-3 and J is TRBJ2-3; D gene ambiguous. V shed 4 bases and J shed 2 bases, with 10 bases lying between them. The CDR3 length is 14 residues. Per the germline V gene, CDR1 is LGHNA and CDR2 is YSLEER. The chain's CDR3 is CASSRDISTDTQYF. CDR3 DNA sequence: TGCGCCAGCAGCCGAGATATTTCCACAGATACGCAGTATTTT.

On this clonotype: This may arise from a read error, as a much more abundant clone is one base away. The chain employs TRBV7-6 and TRBJ2-3, with D perhaps matching TRBD1 (5 bases). This CDR3 has 13 amino acids. Germline V gene lookup returns CDR1 SGHVS and CDR2 FNYEAQ. The CDR3 DNA sequence: TGTGCCAGCAGCTTATTAGTGACAGATACGCATTATTTT. This codes for CASSLLVTDTHYF.

This clonotype has more than one count but fewer than ten. This chain links TRBV13 with TRBJ1-1; maybe TRBD1 (6 bases). Germline V gene sequence: CDR1 PRHDT, CDR2 FYEKMQ (reference sequence). The CDR3 loop spans 15 amino acids. V lost 5 bases and J lost 1, with 14 bases in between. Here the CDR3 DNA reads TGTGCCAGCAGCCCCCCGGGGGCAAGGAACACTGAAGCTTTCTTT. Translating it yields CASSPPGARNTEAFF.

This clonotype was recorded many times. J is TRBJ1-1 and V is TRBV4-3; D is uncertain. CDR3 length: 14 amino acids. CDR1 is LGHNA, CDR2 YSLEER, per germline. Trimming took 6 bases from V and 3 from J, leaving 14 bases between them. CDR3 DNA: TGCGCCAGCAGAACTGCCGCGGGGTACACTGAAGCTTTCTTT. Amino acid sequence: CASRTAAGYTEAFF.

The rearrangement joins TRBV7-6 to TRBJ2-2; perhaps TRBD1 as D (6 bases). Trimming cost V 0 bases and J 0 bases, with 11 bases left between them. The CDR3 sequence is 17 residues long. Germline CDR1 SGHVS, CDR2 FNYEAQ. The CDR3 here is CASSLAVGASNTGELFF. The DNA for the CDR3 is TGTGCCAGCAGCTTAGCGGTGGGGGCCTCGAACACCGGGGAGCTGTTTTTT.

This clonotype occurred a few times. The chain employs TRBV4-3 and TRBJ2-1; possibly TRBD2 for D (7 bases). Germline V CDR1 and CDR2: LGHNA, YSLEER. V was shortened by 5 bases and J by 6 bases, with 17 bases between the two germline ends. This CDR3 comprises 15 residues. The CDR3 DNA reads TGCGCCAGCAGCAGGGGGGGAGGGCCTTCCAATGAGCAGTTCTTC. This sequence encodes CASSRGGGPSNEQFF.

The V gene is TRBV5-6, the J gene TRBJ2-3; D uncertain. The length of the CDR3 is 16 residues. Trimming cost V 4 bases and J 4 bases, with 19 bases left between them. Germline CDR1 reads SGHDT; CDR2 reads YYEEEE. The CDR3 DNA is TGTGCCAGCAGCCTGGACCGGCTGAACCTAGCAGATACGCAGTATTTT. Protein sequence: CASSLDRLNLADTQYF. The variable domain in full, completed from reference TRBV5-6 and TRBJ2-3, reads DAGVTQSPTHLIKTRGQQVTLRCSPKSGHDTVSWYQQALGQGPQFIFQYYEEEERQRGNFPDRFSGHQFPNYSSELNVNALLLGDSALYLCASSLDRLNLADTQYFGPGTRLTVL.

Worth noting for this clonotype: A much larger clonotype is one base distant, so this may be a read error. The chain recombines TRBV6-5 with TRBJ1-2; TRBD1 matches at 9 bases. The CDR3 loop spans 16 amino acids. Looked up from germline, CDR1 is MNHEY and CDR2 is SVGAGI. The CDR3 coding sequence is TGTGCCAACAGTTACTCGATTGGACAGGGGTACTATGGCTACACCTTC. It translates to CANSYSIGQGYYGYTF.

V gene TRBV21-1 combines with J gene TRBJ2-2; TRBD2, the D gene given by the table, was not confirmed from the DNA. TRBV21-1 is a pseudogene. The CDR3 runs to 17 residues. The CDR3 DNA is TGTGCCAGCAGCCCGAACCTAGCCCAGGATGCCCCCGGGGAGCTGTTTTTT. Its translation: CASSPNLAQDAPGELFF.

The V call is TRBV4-3, the J call TRBJ2-2; unclear D gene. Trimming shortened V by 0 bases and J by 3 bases, and 8 bases separated the two germline ends. Per the germline V gene, CDR1 is LGHNA and CDR2 is YSLEER. The CDR3 has 15 residues. The CDR3 loop reads CASSQDGPHTGELFF. The CDR3 DNA sequence: TGCGCCAGCAGCCAAGATGGGCCCCACACCGGGGAGCTGTTTTTT.

In its sample, this clonotype was seen a few times. The J gene is TRBJ2-2, the V gene TRBV13, with D unresolved. Germline CDR1 PRHDT, CDR2 FYEKMQ (reference sequence). Trimming took 0 bases from V and 6 from J, leaving 5 bases between them. The CDR3 runs 13 residues. In DNA, the CDR3 is TGTGCCAGCAGCTTAGGGGCGCCCGGGGAGCTGTTTTTT. Its protein is CASSLGAPGELFF.

This clonotype came up a few times. The chain couples TRBV11-2 to TRBJ2-3, with no clear D. From germline, CDR1 is SGHAT and CDR2 FQNNGV. The CDR3 is made up of 11 amino acids. V lost 8 bases to trimming and J lost 2 bases, with 5 bases between them. DNA of the CDR3: TGTGCCAGCCAATTCACAGATACGCAGTATTTT. The encoded protein is CASQFTDTQYF.

The CDR3 is CASSSWTGSTDTQYF. The DNA of the CDR3 is TGTGCCAGCAGCTCCTGGACCGGGAGCACAGATACGCAGTATTTT. This chain joins TRBV7-9 and TRBJ2-3; D remains ambiguous. Germline V gene lookup returns CDR1 SEHNR and CDR2 FQNEAQ (reference sequence). The CDR3 has 15 amino acids. V was trimmed by 4 bases and J by 0 bases, leaving 11 bases between them. Using reference TRBV7-9 and TRBJ2-3 for the parts outside the CDR3, the full variable domain is DTGVSQNPRHKITKRGQNVTFRCDPISEHNRLYWYRQTLGQGPEFLTYFQNEAQLEKSRLLSDRFSAERPKGSFSTLEIQRTEQGDSAMYLCASSSWTGSTDTQYFGPGTRLTVL.

The J gene is TRBJ2-7, the V gene TRBV28; 15 positions match TRBD2. The CDR3 covers 16 residues. Germline V gene data show CDR1 as MDHEN and CDR2 as SYDVKM. J gave up 2 bases and V 5 bases, and 4 bases lay outside the gene matches. CDR3 region: CASSPGLAGGTYEQYF. CDR3 bases: TGTGCCAGCAGTCCGGGACTAGCGGGAGGAACCTACGAGCAGTACTTC.

This clonotype was recorded a few times. V is TRBV30 and J is TRBJ1-4, with 9 bases aligning to TRBD1. The V gene's germline CDR1 is GTSNPN and CDR2 SVGIG (reference sequence). This CDR3 is built from 15 residues. Trimming took 0 bases from V and 7 from J; bases not matched to a gene: 6. The CDR3 coding sequence is TGTGCCTGGAGTGTAACAGGGGGCGCATTTGAAAAACTGTTTTTT. Its protein product is CAWSVTGGAFEKLFF. Using reference TRBV30 and TRBJ1-4 for the parts outside the CDR3, the full variable domain is SQTIHQWPATLVQPVGSPLSLECTVEGTSNPNLYWYRQAAGRGLQLLFYSVGIGQISSEVPQNLSASRPQDRQFILSSKKLLLSDSGFYLCAWSVTGGAFEKLFFGSGTQLSVL.

In this sample, this clonotype turned up many times. The chain carries TRBV7-9 and TRBJ2-7; D uncertain. V lost 5 bases and J 5 bases, leaving 10 bases between the germline ends. Germline V lookup: CDR1 SEHNR, CDR2 FQNEAQ (reference sequence). The CDR3 is 12 residues long. The CDR3 sequence is CASSRLEDEQYF. CDR3 nucleotides: TGTGCCAGCAGCCGCCTCGAAGACGAGCAGTACTTC. The full variable domain, in which reference TRBV7-9 and TRBJ2-7 provide the parts outside the CDR3, is DTGVSQNPRHKITKRGQNVTFRCDPISEHNRLYWYRQTLGQGPEFLTYFQNEAQLEKSRLLSDRFSAERPKGSFSTLEIQRTEQGDSAMYLCASSRLEDEQYFGPGTRLTVT.

This clonotype has a handful of counts. The J gene is TRBJ2-5, the V gene TRBV6-2 or TRBV6-3; D is tentatively TRBD1 or TRBD2 (5 bases each). V was pared by 6 bases and J by 1 base, with 15 bases between. The CDR3 totals 15 residues. CDR1 is MNHEY, CDR2 SVGEGT, per germline. The CDR3 bases are TGTGCCAGCAGGGGGACGGTCGGGCCCCAAGAGACCCAGTACTTC. As protein: CASRGTVGPQETQYF.

This rearrangement joins TRBV4-3 to TRBJ1-1, with D unresolved. Germline V gives CDR1 LGHNA, CDR2 YSLEER. This CDR3 contains 15 residues. V was shortened by 1 base and J by 1 base, with 10 bases between the two germline ends. This CDR3 is CASSQVTLANTEAFF. The CDR3 nucleotides read TGCGCCAGCAGCCAAGTTACGTTGGCGAACACTGAAGCTTTCTTT.

This clonotype has ten or more counts. The chain has TRBV7-9 and TRBJ1-6; D might be TRBD1 (5 bases). Trimming cost V 5 bases and J 7 bases, with 6 bases left between them. The CDR3 is 12 amino acids. Germline V gene data show CDR1 as SEHNR and CDR2 as FQNEAQ (reference sequence). The CDR3 DNA is TGTGCCAGCAGCCCAGGGAATTCACCCCTCCACTTT. Its protein is CASSPGNSPLHF.

This clonotype was observed at least ten times. Here the CDR3 DNA reads TGTGCCAGCAGCTTAGACGGATCCTCTGGAAACACCATATATTTT. Translation: CASSLDGSSGNTIYF. The chain recombines TRBV7-2 with TRBJ1-3; no reliable D call. CDR3 length: 15 amino acids. The ends were cut back, 1 base at V and 0 bases at J, with 7 bases in the middle. CDR1 is SGHTA and CDR2 is FQGNSA in the germline V gene.

The rearrangement joins TRBV19 to TRBJ2-1; TRBD2 matches 8 bases. V trimming: 4 bases; J trimming: 2 bases; junction bases outside the gene matches: 4. Germline V lookup: CDR1 LNHDA, CDR2 SQIVND (reference sequence). This CDR3 is built from 15 residues. The CDR3 reads CASSSIAGTYNEQFF. As DNA, the CDR3 is TGTGCCAGTAGTAGTATAGCGGGAACCTACAATGAGCAGTTCTTC.

Turning to this clonotype: A read error may be the cause here, since a much bigger clone is one base away. This rearrangement joins TRBV20-1 to TRBJ1-1; D unresolved. Germline V lookup: CDR1 DFQATT, CDR2 SNEGSKA (reference sequence). The CDR3 totals 13 residues. This CDR3 is CSASLLVNAEAFF. As DNA, the CDR3 is TGCAGTGCTAGTTTACTGGTGAACGCTGAAGCTTTCTTT.